A single sample gave rise to the 9 T cell receptor beta chains below, sequenced in a study of T-cell reconstitution after alpha-beta-depleted transplantation in children listed by TCRdb under 2016. The library was obtained by PCR. TCRdb records Illumina HiSeq 2500 as the sequencer. TCR library preparation used molecular barcoding, with unique molecular identifiers applied to normalize quantification of the TCRbeta repertoire. The public reads were reanalyzed by TCRdb: fastp trimming at Q25, MiXCR alignment, in-frame beta chains only. Merged by CDR3 protein, the rows form single entries marked with the most common genes and DNA. In this sample the table shows a few hundred thousand distinct CDR3 sequences, over 7.5% of which occur a single time. The ten biggest clones cover about 9.1% of the sample. Antigens of these TCRs are unknown. Paper-wide results and their limitations: Over the following months the frequencies of hyperexpanded clones went down, and after one year T-cell counts and TCRbeta diversity were mostly credited to newly produced T cells.

The meaning of the sample's treatment or condition label: allogeneic hematopoietic cell transplantation with graft depleted of TCRalphabeta T cells and CD19 B cells. The material sequenced was peripheral blood, taken 360 days after TCRalphabeta/CD19-depleted stem cell transplant. These receptors originate from a female patient aged 2-15 years who had a stem cell transplant for Fanconi anemia, so the T cells may come from the graft donor.

This chain connects TRBV2 to TRBJ1-4; D gene uncertain. Looked up from germline, CDR1 is SNHLY and CDR2 is FYNNEI. CDR3 size: 14 residues. V was clipped by 3 bases and J by 8 bases, with 13 bases between them. The CDR3 DNA sequence: TGTGCCAGCAGTGAGGCGGGCTTATTGGAAAAACTGTTTTTT. Its translation is CASSEAGLLEKLFF.

This clonotype was counted many times. This chain uses TRBV28 with TRBJ2-1; D tentatively fits TRBD1 or TRBD2 (6 bases each). The CDR3 contains 13 residues. CDR1 and CDR2 (germline): MDHEN, SYDVKM. Trimming removed 7 bases from V and 0 bases from J, with 7 bases in between. CDR3 in DNA: TGTGCCAGCAAGGGGGGCTCCTACAATGAGCAGTTCTTC. As protein: CASKGGSYNEQFF.

This sequence joins TRBV2 and TRBJ2-2; D remains ambiguous. The CDR3 totals 15 residues. Germline V gives CDR1 SNHLY, CDR2 FYNNEI. V lost 7 bases to trimming and J lost 2 bases, with 14 bases between them. The CDR3 nucleotides are TGTGCCAGCACGAGGAAGGCTTTTAACACCGGGGAGCTGTTTTTT. Protein product: CASTRKAFNTGELFF.

The table lists this clonotype with a few counts. This rearrangement joins TRBV4-1 to TRBJ2-3; D is unresolved. V was clipped by 4 bases and J by 3 bases, with 11 bases between them. This CDR3 spans 14 amino acids. Germline CDR1 MGHRA, CDR2 YSYEKL. This CDR3 reads CASSPGPGTDTQYF. For the CDR3, the DNA is TGCGCCAGCAGCCCTGGTCCTGGGACAGATACGCAGTATTTT.

Points on this clonotype: Being one base from a much bigger clone, this may be a read error. This rearrangement joins TRBV3-1 to TRBJ2-1; D remains ambiguous. Germline V lookup: CDR1 LGHDT, CDR2 YNNKEL (reference sequence). This CDR3 spans 12 amino acids. The CDR3 loop is CSSSQVENEQFF. The CDR3 DNA follows: TGTTCCAGCAGCCAAGTCGAGAATGAGCAGTTCTTC.

The rearrangement uses TRBV28 and TRBJ1-2; D is unresolved. The CDR3 totals 15 residues. Germline lookup yields CDR1 MDHEN and CDR2 SYDVKM. V was shortened by 3 bases and J by 8 bases, with 19 bases between the two germline ends. This chain's CDR3 is CASSLSGQAVRGYTF. CDR3 sequence (DNA): TGTGCCAGCAGTTTGTCGGGCCAGGCGGTTCGCGGCTACACCTTC.

This clonotype showed up just a few times. CDR3 sequence reads: CASSLQGPSTEAFF. The CDR3 DNA sequence: TGTGCCAGCAGTTTACAGGGGCCAAGCACTGAAGCTTTCTTT. The chain uses TRBV27 and TRBJ1-1; the D gene is possibly TRBD1 (6 bases). Looked up from germline, CDR1 is MNHEY and CDR2 is SMNVEV (reference sequence). The germline V and J ends were trimmed by 2 bases and 4 bases, with 11 bases remaining between them. This CDR3 region has 14 residues.

V and J are TRBV5-1 and TRBJ1-2; 10 nucleotides align to TRBD1. Unmatched junction bases numbered 8, after V lost 0 bases and J lost 6 bases. This CDR3 is 16 amino acids long. Germline V CDR1 and CDR2: SGHRS, YFSETQ. CDR3 loop: CASSLDRQGAADGYTF. The CDR3, as DNA: TGCGCCAGCAGCTTGGATCGACAGGGGGCGGCGGATGGCTACACCTTC.

This clonotype was seen at least ten times. V usage is TRBV7-9 and J usage is TRBJ2-5; tentatively, D is TRBD1 (6 bases). This CDR3 has 11 residues. Per germline, CDR1 SEHNR and CDR2 FQNEAQ (reference sequence). Trimming cost V 5 bases and J 8 bases, with 9 bases left between them. Written as DNA, the CDR3 is TGTGCCAGCAGCCCAGGGGTCACCCAGTACTTC. Its translation: CASSPGVTQYF. Full variable domain (rest looked up from reference TRBV7-9 and TRBJ2-5): DTGVSQNPRHKITKRGQNVTFRCDPISEHNRLYWYRQTLGQGPEFLTYFQNEAQLEKSRLLSDRFSAERPKGSFSTLEIQRTEQGDSAMYLCASSPGVTQYFGPGTRLLVL.